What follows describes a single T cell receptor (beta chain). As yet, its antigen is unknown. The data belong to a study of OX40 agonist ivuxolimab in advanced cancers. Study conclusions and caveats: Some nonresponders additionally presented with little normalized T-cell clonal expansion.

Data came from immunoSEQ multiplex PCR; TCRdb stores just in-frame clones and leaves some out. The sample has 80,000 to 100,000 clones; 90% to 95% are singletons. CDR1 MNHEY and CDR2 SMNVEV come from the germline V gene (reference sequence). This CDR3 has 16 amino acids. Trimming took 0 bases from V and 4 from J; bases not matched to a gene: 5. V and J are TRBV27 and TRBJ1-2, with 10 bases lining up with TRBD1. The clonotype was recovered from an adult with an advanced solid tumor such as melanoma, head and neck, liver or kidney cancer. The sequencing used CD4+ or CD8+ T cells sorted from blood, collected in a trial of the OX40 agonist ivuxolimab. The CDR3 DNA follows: TGTGCCAGCAGTTTATCGGGGACAGGGGCCCTCTATGGCTACACCTTC. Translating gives CASSLSGTGALYGYTF.